The clone carrying this TCR beta chain occurred a few times. No antigen is known for it. The data were taken from a study of T cells in Graves' hyperthyroidism and ophthalmopathy. Study observations and caveats: Most thyroid-expanded clonotypes above 0.001 were also found in blood.

Amplification targeted TCR beta CDR3 regions from RNA transcripts. HTBI primers drove first-round RT-PCR of the TCR CDR3. MiXCR, applied by TCRdb to the multiplex PCR reads, yields one record per CDR3 protein. Of fewer than 250,000 distinct CDR3 sequences listed, roughly a sixth are singletons. The V and J ends lost 0 bases and 2 bases respectively, with 11 bases between them. The CDR3 has 17 residues. Germline V gene sequence: CDR1 LGHDT, CDR2 YNNKEL (reference sequence). Extraction of PBMCs used roughly 10 ml of fresh peripheral blood. Sequences were obtained from blood. The rearrangement joins TRBV3-1 to TRBJ1-6; maybe TRBD1 (6 bases). This clonotype was sampled from a man between 50 and 59 years old with Graves' hyperthyroidism. The CDR3 region is CASSQDRTATYNSPLHF. CDR3 DNA: TGTGCCAGCAGCCAAGATCGGACAGCCACCTATAATTCACCCCTCCACTTT.